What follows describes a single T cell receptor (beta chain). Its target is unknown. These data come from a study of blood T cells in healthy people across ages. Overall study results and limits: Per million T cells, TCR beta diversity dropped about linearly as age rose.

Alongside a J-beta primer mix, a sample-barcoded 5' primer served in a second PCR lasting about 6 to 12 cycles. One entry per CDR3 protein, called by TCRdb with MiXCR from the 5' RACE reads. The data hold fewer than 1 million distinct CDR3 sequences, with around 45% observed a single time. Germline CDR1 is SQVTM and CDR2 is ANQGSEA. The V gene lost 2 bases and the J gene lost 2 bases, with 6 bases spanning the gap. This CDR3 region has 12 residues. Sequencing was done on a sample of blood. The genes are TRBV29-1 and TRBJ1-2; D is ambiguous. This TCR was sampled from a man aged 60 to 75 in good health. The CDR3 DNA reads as TGCAGCGTTGAAACCCCAAACTATGGCTACACCTTC. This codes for CSVETPNYGYTF.